Listed here are 32 T cell receptor beta chains from one sample, sequenced in a study of blood T cell repertoires in COVID-19 (dated by TCRdb to 2018 to 2020). The library was prepared using the immunoSEQ multiplex PCR assay. TCRdb took over this immuneACCESS table, retaining in-frame rearrangements with V and J assigned. Such tables are incomplete; in checked studies, under half of the missing clones stem from an unresolved V gene, and the remainder is unexplained. This sample gives 200,000 to 250,000 clones in total; around 90% of them show up just once. About 2.9% of the sample is in the top ten clones. Input material: peripheral blood. These receptors all come from a man in his 60s with acute or convalescent COVID-19.

This chain connects TRBV27 to TRBJ2-1, with 10 bases matching TRBD2. Germline CDR1 and CDR2: MNHEY and SMNVEV (reference sequence). V shed 4 bases and J 5 bases; nucleotides not matched to a gene: 11. The CDR3 has 17 amino acids. The CDR3 nucleotides read TGTGCCAGCAGTTCACTAACCGTAGCGGGGGGAGACAATGAGCAGTTCTTC. Translated: CASSSLTVAGGDNEQFF.

The genes are TRBV7-8 and TRBJ2-7; 7 bases are shared with TRBD2. The V and J ends lost 1 base and 3 bases, in that order; junction bases with no gene match: 6. Germline-derived CDR1 and CDR2 are SGHVS and FQNEAQ. There are 15 residues in the CDR3. CDR3 bases: TGTGCCAGCAGCTTAGTCTTGGCGGGGGACTACGAGCAGTACTTC. Translating gives CASSLVLAGDYEQYF.

This chain uses TRBV21-1 with TRBJ1-1; TRBD1 is the table's D call and was not checked against the DNA. TRBV21-1 is deemed a pseudogene. The CDR3 contains 15 residues. The CDR3 DNA reads as TGTGCCAGCAGCCAGGGGTTCAGGGGAAATACTGAAGCTTTCTTT. Translating it yields CASSQGFRGNTEAFF.

The chain joins TRBV9 to TRBJ1-1; 8 nucleotides match TRBD1. Germline trimming cut 5 bases from V and 5 bases from J; bases unmatched to any gene: 8. CDR3 length: 14 amino acids. The germline CDR1 and CDR2 sequences are SGDLS and YYNGEE. The CDR3 DNA reads as TGTGCCAGCAGAGATCTGACAGGGGCGACTGAAGCTTTCTTT. This codes for CASRDLTGATEAFF. Filled out from reference TRBV9 and TRBJ1-1, the complete variable domain reads DSGVTQTPKHLITATGQRVTLRCSPRSGDLSVYWYQQSLDQGLQFLIQYYNGEERAKGNILERFSAQQFPDLHSELNLSSLELGDSALYFCASRDLTGATEAFFGQGTRLTVV.

V gene TRBV2 combines with J gene TRBJ1-6, with D hard to call. CDR3 size: 13 residues. CDR1 SNHLY and CDR2 FYNNEI come from the germline V gene. V lost 6 bases and J lost 3, with 6 bases in between. The CDR3 here is CASRDIYNSPLHF. The CDR3, as DNA: TGTGCCAGCAGAGACATCTATAATTCACCCCTCCACTTT.

The DNA of the CDR3 is TGTGCCAGCAGCTTAACCGGGCCGCGGGGCGAGCAGTACTTC. Protein: CASSLTGPRGEQYF. This chain uses TRBV7-3 with TRBJ2-7; D is possibly TRBD2 (6 bases). The CDR3 contains 14 residues. The V end lost 0 bases, the J end lost 6 bases, and 12 bases lay between the germline ends. Germline CDR1 and CDR2: SGHTA and FQGTGA.

The chain is built from TRBV5-1 and TRBJ1-2; TRBD1 agrees at 7 bases. Germline loops: CDR1 SGHRS, CDR2 YFSETQ. The V and J ends lost 2 bases and 3 bases, in that order; junction bases with no gene match: 10. The CDR3 is 16 residues long. The CDR3 here is CASSLGGAFGDYGYTF. The CDR3 DNA is TGCGCCAGCAGCTTAGGGGGCGCATTTGGGGACTATGGCTACACCTTC.

This sequence joins TRBV19 and TRBJ1-2; D may be TRBD1 (5 bases). Germline V CDR1 and CDR2: LNHDA, SQIVND (reference sequence). The CDR3 is 12 amino acids. V was clipped by 10 bases and J by 2 bases, with 11 bases between them. The CDR3 nucleotides are TGTGCCACTAGGGGCAGGAACTATGGCTACACCTTC. Translation gives CATRGRNYGYTF. The entire variable domain, with the rest obtained from reference TRBV19 and TRBJ1-2, is as follows: DGGITQSPKYLFRKEGQNVTLSCEQNLNHDAMYWYRQDPGQGLRLIYYSQIVNDFQKGDIAEGYSVSREKKESFPLTVTSAQKNPTAFYLCATRGRNYGYTFGSGTRLTVV.

The gene calls are TRBV19 and TRBJ1-5; maybe TRBD1 (6 bases). This CDR3 contains 15 residues. In germline, CDR1 is LNHDA, CDR2 SQIVND (reference sequence). With 6 bases removed from V and 0 bases from J, the gap between germline ends came to 12 bases. The CDR3 sequence is CASRLGANSNQPQHF. The CDR3 region has the DNA TGTGCCAGTAGGCTGGGGGCAAATAGCAATCAGCCCCAGCATTTT. Looking up the rest from reference TRBV19 and TRBJ1-5 gives the full variable domain: DGGITQSPKYLFRKEGQNVTLSCEQNLNHDAMYWYRQDPGQGLRLIYYSQIVNDFQKGDIAEGYSVSREKKESFPLTVTSAQKNPTAFYLCASRLGANSNQPQHFGDGTRLSIL.

This sequence joins TRBV7-3 and TRBJ2-1; 7 nucleotides match TRBD1. Germline CDR1 and CDR2: SGHTA and FQGTGA. The V gene end was trimmed by 2 bases and the J gene end by 3 bases; junction bases not matched to a gene: 7. The CDR3 length is 16 residues. The CDR3 reads CASSLGPTGLYNEQFF. The CDR3 DNA sequence: TGTGCCAGCAGCTTAGGTCCGACAGGGCTCTACAATGAGCAGTTCTTC.

This chain uses TRBV24-1 with TRBJ1-2; TRBD1 matches at 8 bases. J was trimmed by 7 bases and V by 4 bases; bases with no gene match: 4. The CDR3 loop spans 13 amino acids. Germline V CDR1 and CDR2: KGHDR, SFDVKD. CDR3 residues: CATSERTGFGYTF. The CDR3 DNA is TGTGCCACCAGTGAGCGGACAGGGTTTGGCTACACCTTC.

This clone appeared a single time. The gene calls are TRBV5-6 and TRBJ2-7, with TRBD1 matching 8 bases. Unmatched junction bases numbered 5, after V lost 1 base and J lost 2 bases. The CDR3 loop spans 15 amino acids. Germline-derived CDR1 and CDR2 are SGHDT and YYEEEE. Here the CDR3 reads CASSLRRTGPYEQYF. The DNA for the CDR3 is TGTGCCAGCAGCTTGCGTAGGACAGGGCCCTACGAGCAGTACTTC. The full variable domain, its missing parts supplied by reference TRBV5-6 and TRBJ2-7, is DAGVTQSPTHLIKTRGQQVTLRCSPKSGHDTVSWYQQALGQGPQFIFQYYEEEERQRGNFPDRFSGHQFPNYSSELNVNALLLGDSALYLCASSLRRTGPYEQYFGPGTRLTVT.

The rearrangement joins TRBV28 to TRBJ1-1, with D hard to call. The CDR3 runs to 15 residues. V shed 9 bases and J shed 1 base, with 18 bases lying between them. The V gene's germline CDR1 is MDHEN and CDR2 SYDVKM. The CDR3 DNA reads as TGTGCCAGTAGGCGTCGAGTGGCAGGGAACACTGAAGCTTTCTTT. Its translation is CASRRRVAGNTEAFF.

The chain is built from TRBV18 and TRBJ2-3, with 10 bases fitting TRBD2. The CDR3 is made up of 17 amino acids. The V gene end was trimmed by 0 bases and the J gene end by 2 bases; junction bases not matched to a gene: 5. CDR1 and CDR2 from the germline V gene are KGHSH and LQKENI. In nucleotides, the CDR3 is TGTGCCAGCTCACCACCCAGCGGGGGGGGAATCACAGATACGCAGTATTTT. Encoded protein: CASSPPSGGGITDTQYF.

The chain has TRBV2 and TRBJ1-5; tentative D call: TRBD1 (5 bases). The CDR3 is made up of 15 amino acids. V was trimmed by 6 bases and J by 0 bases, leaving 12 bases between them. Germline V lookup: CDR1 SNHLY, CDR2 FYNNEI. The chain's CDR3 is CASSSSRASNQPQHF. In nucleotides, the CDR3 is TGTGCCAGCAGCTCGTCCAGGGCTAGCAATCAGCCCCAGCATTTT.

The chain recombines TRBV6-5 with TRBJ2-2; D gene unclear. Deletions cut 7 bases from V and 1 base from J, with 13 bases between. The CDR3 totals 15 residues. Per germline, CDR1 MNHEY and CDR2 SVGAGI. CDR3 DNA: TGTGCCAGCACTGGCAGCGATATGAACACCGGGGAGCTGTTTTTT. Protein: CASTGSDMNTGELFF.

The gene calls are TRBV5-1 and TRBJ2-3; 9 bases map to TRBD1. J was trimmed by 3 bases and V by 1 base; bases with no gene match: 9. This CDR3 region has 17 residues. CDR1 SGHRS and CDR2 YFSETQ come from the germline V gene. This CDR3 is CASSLLSGQGATDTQYF. Here the CDR3 DNA reads TGCGCCAGCAGCTTGTTATCGGGACAGGGTGCGACAGATACGCAGTATTTT.

V gene TRBV28 combines with J gene TRBJ1-1; no clear D. Trimming took 3 bases from V and 5 from J, leaving 16 bases between them. The CDR3 has 15 residues. CDR1 is MDHEN, CDR2 SYDVKM, per germline. This CDR3 is CASSFAKGRGTEAFF. CDR3 bases: TGTGCCAGCAGTTTTGCCAAGGGCCGCGGGACTGAAGCTTTCTTT.

The chain carries TRBV6-5 and TRBJ2-7; D gene unclear. The CDR3 is 13 residues long. CDR1 is MNHEY, CDR2 SVGAGI, per germline. V dropped 4 bases and J dropped 6 bases, with 13 bases sitting between them. DNA for the CDR3: TGTGCCAGCAGTTCACTCTTCTGGAGCGAGCAGTACTTC. The encoded protein is CASSSLFWSEQYF.

The chain combines TRBV18 with TRBJ1-5; TRBD1 is a possible D gene (5 bases). V lost 3 bases and J lost 6, with 12 bases in between. The CDR3 runs 14 residues. CDR1 and CDR2 from the germline V gene are KGHSH and LQKENI. The CDR3 here is CASSPTTVGQPQHF. The CDR3 DNA reads TGTGCCAGCTCACCGACGACAGTGGGTCAGCCCCAGCATTTT.

The V call is TRBV2, the J call TRBJ2-1; 14 bases map to TRBD2. Looked up from germline, CDR1 is SNHLY and CDR2 is FYNNEI. V lost 6 bases, J lost 10 bases, and 2 bases stayed unmatched. The CDR3 sequence is 13 residues long. In DNA, the CDR3 is TGTGCCAGCAGCAGGACTAGCGGGGGGGAGCAGTTCTTC. Amino acid sequence: CASSRTSGGEQFF.

The chain links TRBV21-1 to TRBJ2-2; the table's TRBD1 call for D was not verified on the DNA. TRBV21-1 is described as a pseudogene. The CDR3 has 17 amino acids. The CDR3 region has the DNA TGTGCCAGCAGCAATAGCGACAGGGATAAAGGCACCGGGGAGCTGTTTTTT. Its translation is CASSNSDRDKGTGELFF.

The chain recombines TRBV5-1 with TRBJ1-5, with TRBD1 matching 7 bases. Germline loops: CDR1 SGHRS, CDR2 YFSETQ. The CDR3 totals 13 residues. V lost 0 bases, J lost 6 bases, and 0 bases stayed unmatched. The CDR3 DNA is TGCGCCAGCAGCTTGGGGACAGGTCAGCCCCAGCATTTT. It translates to CASSLGTGQPQHF.

J is TRBJ2-1 and V is TRBV6-5; TRBD1 matches at 8 bases. The CDR3 consists of 14 residues. With 5 bases clipped from V and 4 bases from J, the junction kept 4 bases outside the gene matches. Germline V gives CDR1 MNHEY, CDR2 SVGAGI. As DNA, the CDR3 is TGTGCCAGCAGTCCGGGACAGGTTTACAATGAGCAGTTCTTC. It translates to CASSPGQVYNEQFF.

V gene TRBV6-5 combines with J gene TRBJ2-5; TRBD2 matches 11 bases. Germline CDR1 reads MNHEY; CDR2 reads SVGAGI. Trimming at V came to 4 bases and at J to 5 bases, leaving 3 bases not matched to a gene. The CDR3 spans 14 residues. The CDR3 is CASSFSGGAETQYF. CDR3 sequence (DNA): TGTGCCAGCAGTTTTAGCGGGGGGGCGGAGACCCAGTACTTC.

This clone was found a few times. This chain links TRBV6-5 with TRBJ2-7; 7 bases fit TRBD1. This CDR3 is 15 amino acids long. V gave up 4 bases and J gave up 2 bases; unmatched junction bases: 8. Germline CDR1 is MNHEY and CDR2 is SVGAGI. CDR3 amino acids: CASSLETGIPYEQYF. The CDR3 DNA is TGTGCCAGCAGTTTAGAGACAGGGATTCCCTACGAGCAGTACTTC.

This chain links TRBV7-2 with TRBJ2-3; D might be TRBD2 (6 bases). This CDR3 is built from 15 residues. Germline lookup yields CDR1 SGHTA and CDR2 FQGNSA. Trimming cost V 5 bases and J 0 bases, with 12 bases left between them. The CDR3 DNA reads TGTGCCAGCAGCACCCGGACTACTAGCACAGATACGCAGTATTTT. It yields the protein CASSTRTTSTDTQYF.

The genes are TRBV5-1 and TRBJ2-5; D is uncertain. The CDR3 runs 17 residues. Per the germline V gene, CDR1 is SGHRS and CDR2 is YFSETQ. Trimming shortened V by 4 bases and J by 4 bases, and 23 bases separated the two germline ends. The CDR3 loop is CASSPPNGMSGRETQYF. The CDR3 coding sequence is TGCGCCAGCAGCCCACCGAACGGAATGTCAGGTCGAGAGACCCAGTACTTC.

This clone occurred once. This chain joins TRBV5-4 and TRBJ2-3, with 14 bases lining up with TRBD2. Germline V gene sequence: CDR1 SGHNT, CDR2 YYREEE (reference sequence). The junction had 4 bases not matched to a gene; V was cut back by 3 bases and J by 4 bases. The CDR3 loop spans 16 amino acids. The CDR3 loop reads CASSSGTSGRSDTQYF. The CDR3 DNA follows: TGTGCCAGCAGCTCCGGGACTAGCGGGAGATCAGATACGCAGTATTTT.

A single count supports this clone. The chain links TRBV6-5 to TRBJ1-5, with D perhaps TRBD1 (6 bases). V dropped 7 bases and J dropped 4 bases, with 11 bases sitting between them. Germline V gene sequence: CDR1 MNHEY, CDR2 SVGAGI. The CDR3 extends over 13 amino acids. CDR3 in DNA: TGTGCCAGCACAACAGGGCAGAATCAGCCCCAGCATTTT. Its translation: CASTTGQNQPQHF.

The chain recombines TRBV5-1 with TRBJ2-5; D unresolved. The V end lost 0 bases, the J end lost 1 base, and 4 bases lay between the germline ends. The CDR3 sequence is 13 residues long. Germline V lookup: CDR1 SGHRS, CDR2 YFSETQ. The CDR3 sequence is CASSLAFQETQYF. The CDR3 DNA is TGCGCCAGCAGCTTGGCGTTCCAAGAGACCCAGTACTTC.

The CDR3 protein is CASSAQSGGRVDTQYF. The DNA for the CDR3 is TGTGCCAGCAGCGCCCAAAGCGGGGGGCGGGTAGATACGCAGTATTTT. This chain uses TRBV9 with TRBJ2-3; 9 bases line up with TRBD2. V shed 3 bases and J 5 bases; nucleotides not matched to a gene: 10. The CDR3 runs to 16 residues. Germline CDR1 reads SGDLS; CDR2 reads YYNGEE.